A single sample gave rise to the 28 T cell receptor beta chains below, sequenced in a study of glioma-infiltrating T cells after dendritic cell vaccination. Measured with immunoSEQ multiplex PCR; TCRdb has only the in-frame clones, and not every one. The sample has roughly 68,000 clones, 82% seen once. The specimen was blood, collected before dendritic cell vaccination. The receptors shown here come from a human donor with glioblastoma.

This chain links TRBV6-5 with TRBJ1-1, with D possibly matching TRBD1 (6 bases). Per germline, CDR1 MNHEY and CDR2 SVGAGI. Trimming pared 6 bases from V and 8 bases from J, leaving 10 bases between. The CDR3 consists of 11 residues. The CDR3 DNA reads TGTGCCAGCAGCGCAGACAGGGAAGCTTTCTTT. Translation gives CASSADREAFF.

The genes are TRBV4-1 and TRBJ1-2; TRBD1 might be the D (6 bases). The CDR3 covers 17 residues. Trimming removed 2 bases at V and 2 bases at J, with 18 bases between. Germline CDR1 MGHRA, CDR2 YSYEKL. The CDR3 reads CASSQFGDILPNYGYTF. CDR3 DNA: TGCGCCAGCAGCCAATTCGGGGACATCCTCCCAAACTATGGCTACACCTTC.

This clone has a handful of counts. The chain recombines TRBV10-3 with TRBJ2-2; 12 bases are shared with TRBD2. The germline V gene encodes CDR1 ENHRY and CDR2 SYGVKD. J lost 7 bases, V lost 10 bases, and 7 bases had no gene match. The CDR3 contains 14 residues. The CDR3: CATGTSGPGGELFF. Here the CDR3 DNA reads TGTGCCACCGGGACTAGCGGGCCCGGCGGGGAGCTGTTTTTT.

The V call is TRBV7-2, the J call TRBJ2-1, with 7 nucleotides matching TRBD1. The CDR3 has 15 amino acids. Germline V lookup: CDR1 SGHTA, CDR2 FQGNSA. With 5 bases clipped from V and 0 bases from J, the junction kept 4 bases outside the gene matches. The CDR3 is CASSEGADSYNEQFF. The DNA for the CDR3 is TGTGCCAGCAGCGAGGGGGCGGACTCCTACAATGAGCAGTTCTTC. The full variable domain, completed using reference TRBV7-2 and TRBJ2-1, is GAGVSQSPSNKVTEKGKDVELRCDPISGHTALYWYRQSLGQGLEFLIYFQGNSAPDKSGLPSDRFSAERTGGSVSTLTIQRTQQEDSAVYLCASSEGADSYNEQFFGPGTRLTVL.

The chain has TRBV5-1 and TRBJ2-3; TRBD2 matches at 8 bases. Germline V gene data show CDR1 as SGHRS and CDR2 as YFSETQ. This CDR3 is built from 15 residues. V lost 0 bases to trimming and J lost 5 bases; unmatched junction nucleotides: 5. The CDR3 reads CASSLGRGGIDTQYF. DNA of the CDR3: TGCGCCAGCAGCTTGGGACGGGGGGGAATAGATACGCAGTATTTT.

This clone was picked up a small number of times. DNA of the CDR3: TGCGCCAGCAGCCGGGGGGCAGATACGCAGTATTTT. Translating it yields CASSRGADTQYF. The chain recombines TRBV4-1 with TRBJ2-3; weak D call: TRBD2 (6 bases). This CDR3 is 12 amino acids long. Trimming stripped 4 bases from V and 4 bases from J, with 6 bases between. Germline values: CDR1 MGHRA, CDR2 YSYEKL.

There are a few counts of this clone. CDR3 nucleotides: TGTGCCATTCGACAGGCCTCCTATGGCTACACCTTC. It encodes CAIRQASYGYTF. This chain joins TRBV10-3 and TRBJ1-2, with D possibly being TRBD1 (6 bases). There are 12 residues in the CDR3. The germline CDR1 and CDR2 sequences are ENHRY and SYGVKD. Trimming stripped 9 bases from V and 4 bases from J, with 12 bases between.

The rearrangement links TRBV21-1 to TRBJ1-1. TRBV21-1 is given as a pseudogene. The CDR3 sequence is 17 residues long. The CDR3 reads CASSKALREHQNTEAFF. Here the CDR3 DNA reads TGTGCCAGCAGCAAAGCGCTCCGGGAGCACCAGAACACTGAAGCTTTCTTT.

CDR3 amino acids: CASRTPGQGTSPLHF. The DNA for the CDR3 is TGTGCCAGCAGGACCCCGGGACAGGGCACGTCACCCCTCCACTTT. The chain links TRBV28 to TRBJ1-6, with 9 bases fitting TRBD1. In germline, CDR1 is MDHEN, CDR2 SYDVKM. The CDR3 runs to 15 residues. The V segment lost 6 bases and the J segment 10 bases; nucleotides outside the gene matches: 10.

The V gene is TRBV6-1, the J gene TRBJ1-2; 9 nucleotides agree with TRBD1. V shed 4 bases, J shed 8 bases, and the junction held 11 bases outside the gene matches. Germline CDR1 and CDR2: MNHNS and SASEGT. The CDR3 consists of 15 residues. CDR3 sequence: CASSVRTGAVAGYTF. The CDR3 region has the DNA TGTGCCAGCAGTGTGCGGACAGGGGCCGTAGCGGGCTACACCTTC.

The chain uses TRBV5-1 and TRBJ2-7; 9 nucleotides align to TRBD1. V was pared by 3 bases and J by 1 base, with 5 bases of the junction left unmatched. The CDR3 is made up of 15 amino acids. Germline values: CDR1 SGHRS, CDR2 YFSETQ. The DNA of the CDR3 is TGCGCCAGCAGCTCTACCGGGACAGGGTCCTACGAGCAGTACTTC. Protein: CASSSTGTGSYEQYF.

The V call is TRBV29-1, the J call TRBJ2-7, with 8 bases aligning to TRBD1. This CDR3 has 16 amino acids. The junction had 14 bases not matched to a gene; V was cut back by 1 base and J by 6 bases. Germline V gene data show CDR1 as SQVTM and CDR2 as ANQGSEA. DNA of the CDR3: TGCAGCGTTGAAGTAGTCAGGGGGCGCGATTCCCGCGAGCAGTACTTC. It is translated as CSVEVVRGRDSREQYF.

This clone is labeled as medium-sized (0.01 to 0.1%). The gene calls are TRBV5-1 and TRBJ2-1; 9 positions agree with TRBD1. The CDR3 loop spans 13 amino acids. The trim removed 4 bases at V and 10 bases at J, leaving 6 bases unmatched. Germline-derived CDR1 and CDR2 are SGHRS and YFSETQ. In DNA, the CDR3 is TGCGCCAGCAGCCCCGGGACAGGGCGCGAGCAGTTCTTC. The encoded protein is CASSPGTGREQFF.

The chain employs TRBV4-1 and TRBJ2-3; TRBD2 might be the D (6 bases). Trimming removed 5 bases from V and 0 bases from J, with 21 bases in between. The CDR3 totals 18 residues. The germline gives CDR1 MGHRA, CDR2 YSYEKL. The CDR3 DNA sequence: TGCGCCAGCAGCGGACAAGGCTTGGCGGGGATTAGCACAGATACGCAGTATTTT. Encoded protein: CASSGQGLAGISTDTQYF.

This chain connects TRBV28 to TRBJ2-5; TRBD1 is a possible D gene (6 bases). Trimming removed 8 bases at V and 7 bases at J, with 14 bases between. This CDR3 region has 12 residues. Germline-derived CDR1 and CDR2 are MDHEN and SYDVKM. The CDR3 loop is CASQQGRGTQYF. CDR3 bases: TGTGCCAGCCAACAGGGTCGGGGGACCCAGTACTTC.

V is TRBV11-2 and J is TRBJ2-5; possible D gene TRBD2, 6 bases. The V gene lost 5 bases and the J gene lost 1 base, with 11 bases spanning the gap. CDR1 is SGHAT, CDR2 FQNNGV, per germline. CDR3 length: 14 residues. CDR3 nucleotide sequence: TGTGCCAGCAGCCCCCGGACTATCCAAGAGACCCAGTACTTC. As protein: CASSPRTIQETQYF.

This chain's CDR3 is CASSPQGVGTQYF. The CDR3 DNA reads as TGTGCCAGCAGTCCCCAGGGGGTGGGGACCCAGTACTTC. The chain couples TRBV6-1 to TRBJ2-5, with TRBD1 matching 7 bases. Germline-derived CDR1 and CDR2 are MNHNS and SASEGT. The CDR3 covers 13 residues. Trimming cost V 5 bases and J 7 bases; bases outside gene matches: 7.

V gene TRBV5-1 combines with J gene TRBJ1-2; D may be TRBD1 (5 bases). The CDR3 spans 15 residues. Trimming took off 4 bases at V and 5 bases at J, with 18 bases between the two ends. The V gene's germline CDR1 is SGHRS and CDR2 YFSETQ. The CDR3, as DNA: TGCGCCAGCAGCCTACCTGGGGACTTAAAATATGGCTACACCTTC. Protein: CASSLPGDLKYGYTF.

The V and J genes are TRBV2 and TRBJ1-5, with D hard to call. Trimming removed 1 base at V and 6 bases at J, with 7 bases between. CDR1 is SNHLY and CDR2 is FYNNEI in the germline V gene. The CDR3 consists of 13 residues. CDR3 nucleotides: TGTGCCAGCAGTGAAGGAACAGTTCAGCCCCAGCATTTT. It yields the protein CASSEGTVQPQHF.

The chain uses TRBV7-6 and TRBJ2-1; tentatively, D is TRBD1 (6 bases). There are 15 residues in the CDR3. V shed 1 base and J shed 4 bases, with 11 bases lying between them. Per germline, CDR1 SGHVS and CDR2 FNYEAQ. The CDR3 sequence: CASSLGAGAYNEQFF. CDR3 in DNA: TGTGCCAGCAGCTTAGGGGCAGGGGCGTACAATGAGCAGTTCTTC.

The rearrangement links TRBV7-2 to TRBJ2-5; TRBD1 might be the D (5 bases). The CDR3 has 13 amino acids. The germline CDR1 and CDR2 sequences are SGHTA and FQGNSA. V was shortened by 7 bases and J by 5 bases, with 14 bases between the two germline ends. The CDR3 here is CASTLQGAETQYF. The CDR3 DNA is TGTGCCAGCACCCTACAAGGGGCTGAGACCCAGTACTTC.

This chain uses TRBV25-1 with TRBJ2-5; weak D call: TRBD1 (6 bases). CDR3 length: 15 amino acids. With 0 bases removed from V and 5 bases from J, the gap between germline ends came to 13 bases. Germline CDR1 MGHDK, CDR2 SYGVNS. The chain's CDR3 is CASSEYIGQLETQYF. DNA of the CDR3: TGTGCCAGCAGTGAATATATCGGACAGCTGGAGACCCAGTACTTC. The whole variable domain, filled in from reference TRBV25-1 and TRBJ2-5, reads EADIYQTPRYLVIGTGKKITLECSQTMGHDKMYWYQQDPGMELHLIHYSYGVNSTEKGDLSSESTVSRIRTEHFPLTLESARPSHTSQYLCASSEYIGQLETQYFGPGTRLLVL.

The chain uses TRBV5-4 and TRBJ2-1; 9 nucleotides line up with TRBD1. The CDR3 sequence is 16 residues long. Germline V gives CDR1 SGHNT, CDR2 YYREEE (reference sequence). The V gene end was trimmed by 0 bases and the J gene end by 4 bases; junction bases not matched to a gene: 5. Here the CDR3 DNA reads TGTGCCAGCAGCTTGGCGGGACAGGGTAAATACAATGAGCAGTTCTTC. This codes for CASSLAGQGKYNEQFF. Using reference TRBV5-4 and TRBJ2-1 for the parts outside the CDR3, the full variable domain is ETGVTQSPTHLIKTRGQQVTLRCSSQSGHNTVSWYQQALGQGPQFIFQYYREEENGRGNFPPRFSGLQFPNYSSELNVNALELDDSALYLCASSLAGQGKYNEQFFGPGTRLTVL.

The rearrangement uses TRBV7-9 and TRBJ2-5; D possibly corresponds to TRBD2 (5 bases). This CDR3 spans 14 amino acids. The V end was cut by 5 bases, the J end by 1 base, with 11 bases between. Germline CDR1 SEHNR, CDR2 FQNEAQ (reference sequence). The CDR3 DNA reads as TGTGCCAGCAGCGACGGGGTAACCCAAGAGACCCAGTACTTC. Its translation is CASSDGVTQETQYF.

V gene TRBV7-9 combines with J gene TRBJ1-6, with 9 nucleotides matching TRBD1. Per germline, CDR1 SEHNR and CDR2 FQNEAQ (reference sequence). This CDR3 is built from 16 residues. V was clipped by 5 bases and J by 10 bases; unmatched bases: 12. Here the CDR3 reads CASSSNRGRTRSPLHF. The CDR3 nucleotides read TGTGCCAGCAGCAGCAACAGGGGGCGGACTCGATCACCCCTCCACTTT.

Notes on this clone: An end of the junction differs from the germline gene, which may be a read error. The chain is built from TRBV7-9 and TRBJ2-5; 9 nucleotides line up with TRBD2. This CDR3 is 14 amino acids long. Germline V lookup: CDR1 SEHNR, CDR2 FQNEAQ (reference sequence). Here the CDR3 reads CASSLAGLQETQYF. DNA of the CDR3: TGTGCCAGCAGCCTAGCGGGACTCCAAGAGACCCAGTACTTC.

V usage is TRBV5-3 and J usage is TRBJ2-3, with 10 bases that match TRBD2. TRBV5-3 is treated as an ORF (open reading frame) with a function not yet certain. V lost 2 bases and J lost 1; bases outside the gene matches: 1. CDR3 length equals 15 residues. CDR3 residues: CARSLTSGGTDTQYF. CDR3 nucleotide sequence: TGTGCCAGAAGCTTAACTAGCGGGGGCACAGATACGCAGTATTTT.

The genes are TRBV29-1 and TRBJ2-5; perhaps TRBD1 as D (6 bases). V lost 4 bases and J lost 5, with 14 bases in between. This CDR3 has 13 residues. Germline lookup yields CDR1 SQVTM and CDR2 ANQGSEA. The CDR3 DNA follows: TGCAGCGTTGGACAGGCCCGTGGGGAGACCCAGTACTTC. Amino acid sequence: CSVGQARGETQYF. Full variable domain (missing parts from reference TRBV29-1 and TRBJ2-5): SAVISQKPSRDICQRGTSLTIQCQVDSQVTMMFWYRQQPGQSLTLIATANQGSEATYESGFVIDKFPISRPNLTFSTLTVSNMSPEDSSIYLCSVGQARGETQYFGPGTRLLVL.